This TCR beta chain was captured in a study of molecular identifiers for immune sequencing clone quantification. Study findings and constraints: For highly expanded clones, sizes could be underestimated when identical TCR molecules share a barcode.

Each CDR3 protein is one row after TCRdb ran MiXCR on the PCR reads. The sample includes some 97,000 distinct CDR3 sequences, more than 20% of them seen just once. This clonotype was seen repeatedly, ten times or more. Its cognate antigen is unknown. Libraries of naive CD8 T cells were made from around 20,000 to 1,000,000 sorted cells. They used 10%, 30% or 50% RNA. Germline CDR1 MNHEY, CDR2 SVGAGI. The V gene lost 2 bases and the J gene lost 3 bases, with 11 bases spanning the gap. The CDR3 sequence is 14 residues long. This chain joins TRBV6-5 and TRBJ2-7, with D hard to call. The specimen sequenced was naive CD8+ T cells from blood, with Jurkat cell RNA spiked in. Subset of the sample: FACS-sorted CD8+CD4-CCR7+CD45RA+ naive T cells. This TCR came from a human donor in good health. Some libraries in this study had Jurkat cell RNA spiked in. For the CDR3, the DNA is TGTGCCAGCAGTTACGACGAAAACCGCTACGAGCAGTACTTC. Amino acid sequence: CASSYDENRYEQYF.